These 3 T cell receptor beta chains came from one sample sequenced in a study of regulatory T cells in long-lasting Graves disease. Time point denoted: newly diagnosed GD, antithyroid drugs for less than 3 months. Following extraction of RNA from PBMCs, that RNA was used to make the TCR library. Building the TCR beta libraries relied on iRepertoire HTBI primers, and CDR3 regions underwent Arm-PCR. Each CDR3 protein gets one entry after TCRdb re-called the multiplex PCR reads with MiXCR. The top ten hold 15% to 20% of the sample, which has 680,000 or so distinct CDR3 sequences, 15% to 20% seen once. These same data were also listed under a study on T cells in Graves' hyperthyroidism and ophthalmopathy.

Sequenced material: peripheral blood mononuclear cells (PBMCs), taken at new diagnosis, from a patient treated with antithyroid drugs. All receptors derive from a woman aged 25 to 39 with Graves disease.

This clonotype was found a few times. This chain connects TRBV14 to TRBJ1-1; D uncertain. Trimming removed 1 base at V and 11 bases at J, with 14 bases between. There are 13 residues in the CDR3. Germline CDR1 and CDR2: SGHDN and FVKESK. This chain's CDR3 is CASSQVSGRGAFF. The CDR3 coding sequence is TGTGCCAGCAGCCAAGTTAGCGGCCGGGGTGCTTTCTTT.

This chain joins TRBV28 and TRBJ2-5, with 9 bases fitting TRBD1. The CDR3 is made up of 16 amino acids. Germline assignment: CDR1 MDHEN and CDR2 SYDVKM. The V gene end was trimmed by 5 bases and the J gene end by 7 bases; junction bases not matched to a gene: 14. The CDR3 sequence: CASSPTTGTGPRTQYF. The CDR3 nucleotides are TGTGCCAGCAGTCCCACTACCGGGACAGGGCCCCGGACCCAGTACTTC.

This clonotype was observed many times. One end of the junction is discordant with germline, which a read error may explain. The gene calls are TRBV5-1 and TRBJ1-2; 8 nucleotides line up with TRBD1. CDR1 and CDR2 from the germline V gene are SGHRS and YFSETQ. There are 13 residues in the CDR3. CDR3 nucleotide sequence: TGTGCCAGCAGTTCCGGACAGGGCTATGGCTACACCTTC. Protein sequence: CASSSGQGYGYTF.